This TCR beta chain was profiled in a study of blood T cell repertoires in COVID-19. Each exposed participant met a COVID-19 case in the 2 weeks preceding study entry. The CDR3 loop spans 13 amino acids. Trimming took 3 bases from V and 3 from J, leaving 6 bases between them. Germline values: CDR1 SGHVS, CDR2 FQNEAQ. Measured with immunoSEQ multiplex PCR; TCRdb has only the in-frame clones, and not every one. Of around 250,000 clones in the sample, about 85% were seen once. This TCR came from a woman between 50 and 59 years old who had been exposed to COVID-19. The rearrangement uses TRBV7-8 and TRBJ1-3, with D perhaps TRBD1 (5 bases). Source material: PBMCs or T cells enriched from blood (not recorded which). This CDR3 reads CASSFQGGNTIYF. CDR3 nucleotide sequence: TGTGCCAGCAGCTTCCAGGGTGGAAACACCATATATTTT.